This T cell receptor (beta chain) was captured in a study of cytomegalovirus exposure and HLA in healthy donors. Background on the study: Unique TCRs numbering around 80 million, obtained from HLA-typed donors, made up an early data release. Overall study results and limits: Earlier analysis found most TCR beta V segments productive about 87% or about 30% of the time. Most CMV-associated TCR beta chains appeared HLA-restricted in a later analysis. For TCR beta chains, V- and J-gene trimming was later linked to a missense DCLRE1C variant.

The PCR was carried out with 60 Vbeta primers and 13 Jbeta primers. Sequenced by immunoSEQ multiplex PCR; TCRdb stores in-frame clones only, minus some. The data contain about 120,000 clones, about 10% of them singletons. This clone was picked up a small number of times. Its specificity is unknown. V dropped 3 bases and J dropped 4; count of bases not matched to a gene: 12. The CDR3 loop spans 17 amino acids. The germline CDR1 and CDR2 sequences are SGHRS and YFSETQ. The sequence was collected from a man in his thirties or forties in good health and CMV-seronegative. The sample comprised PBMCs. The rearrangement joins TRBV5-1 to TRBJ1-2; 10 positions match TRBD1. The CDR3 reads CASSYRPGQGLVYGYTF. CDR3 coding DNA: TGCGCCAGCAGCTACCGACCGGGACAGGGGCTTGTCTATGGCTACACCTTC.